This passage covers 2 T cell receptor beta chains from one sample sequenced in a study of blood T cell repertoires in COVID-19. Sequencing used immunoSEQ multiplex PCR; TCRdb keeps in-frame clones, though not all of them. The data hold 200,000 to 250,000 clones, with about 79% observed a single time. The specimen sequenced was PBMCs or T cells enriched from blood (not recorded which). All receptors come from a middle-aged woman with acute COVID-19.

The chain is built from TRBV18 and TRBJ2-5, with TRBD1 matching 8 bases. Germline V lookup: CDR1 KGHSH, CDR2 LQKENI. V gave up 5 bases and J gave up 5 bases; unmatched junction bases: 13. The CDR3 sequence is 16 residues long. CDR3 in amino acids: CASSTQGAAPSETQYF. CDR3 nucleotides: TGTGCCAGCTCAACGCAGGGGGCCGCCCCCTCGGAGACCCAGTACTTC.

The rearrangement uses TRBV2 and TRBJ1-1; D is unclear. V lost 5 bases and J lost 4, with 5 bases in between. Germline V gene lookup returns CDR1 SNHLY and CDR2 FYNNEI. This CDR3 region has 11 residues. The CDR3 region has the DNA TGTGCCAGCAGTTGGAGCACTGAAGCTTTCTTT. Its protein product is CASSWSTEAFF.